The clone carrying this T cell receptor beta chain is categorized as medium-sized. This specimen comes from a study of graft-versus-host responses after intestinal transplantation. Germline loops: CDR1 MNHNS, CDR2 SASEGT. V lost 7 bases and J 5 bases, leaving 11 bases between the germline ends. CDR3 length equals 12 residues. The protocol was immunoSEQ multiplex PCR, while the TCRdb copy is restricted to in-frame clones and leaves out a portion. The sample includes approximately 14,000 clones, almost 30% of them seen just once. This sequence originates from a human patient who received an intestinal transplant. The input for sequencing was alloreactive CD4+ T cells from a mixed lymphocyte reaction culture, taken before intestinal transplant. Described subset: CFSE-low proliferating T cells sorted from roughly 6-day pre-transplant mixed lymphocyte reaction (GvH or HvG direction). The chain uses TRBV6-1 and TRBJ1-2; no definite D call. The CDR3 is CASTSGRYGYTF. Here the CDR3 DNA reads TGTGCCAGCACCTCCGGACGGTATGGCTACACCTTC.